This TCR beta chain stems from a study of cytomegalovirus exposure and HLA in healthy donors. The PCR employed 60 Vbeta primers together with 13 Jbeta primers. Repertoires were generated with immunoSEQ multiplex PCR, while TCRdb's copy carries only in-frame clones and drops some. The sample carries roughly 110,000 clones, roughly 80% recorded once. Broader study findings: Clonal expansion was found to be greater in HLA-associated TCR beta chains than in equally common others in a later analysis. Across donors, presence/absence analyses took sequencing depth to be roughly uniform. There were 150 or so TCR beta chains listed as cytomegalovirus-associated. Of the V segments, some could not be distinguished, including TRBV6-2 and TRBV6-3, and were excluded.

This clone was counted a single time. Its antigen is not identified. Germline CDR1 reads LNHDA; CDR2 reads SQIVND (reference sequence). Trimming stripped 6 bases from V and 8 bases from J, with 10 bases between. The CDR3 runs to 11 residues. This sequence originates from a man in his forties in good health and CMV-seronegative. Sequenced: PBMCs. The genes are TRBV19 and TRBJ1-1; no firm D call. For the CDR3, the DNA is TGTGCCAGTAGACAGTCCGGAGAAGCTTTCTTT. Protein product: CASRQSGEAFF.